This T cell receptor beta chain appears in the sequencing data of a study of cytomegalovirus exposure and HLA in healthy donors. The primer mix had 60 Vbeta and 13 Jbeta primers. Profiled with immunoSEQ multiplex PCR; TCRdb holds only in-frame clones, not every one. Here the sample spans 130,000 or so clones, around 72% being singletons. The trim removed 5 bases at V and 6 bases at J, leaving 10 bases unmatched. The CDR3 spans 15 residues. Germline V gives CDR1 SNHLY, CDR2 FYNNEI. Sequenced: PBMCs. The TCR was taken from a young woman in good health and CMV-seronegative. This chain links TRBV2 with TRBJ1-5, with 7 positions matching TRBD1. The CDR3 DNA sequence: TGTGCCAGCAGTCCCATGACAGGGTTGAGTCAGCCCCAGCATTTT. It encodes CASSPMTGLSQPQHF.